The subject of this entry is one T cell receptor (beta chain). Which antigen it targets is not known. There are no base qualities to consult, and no much larger clone falls within one base. TCR beta CDR3 regions were amplified from RNA transcripts. A first-round RT-PCR of the TCR CDR3 used the HTBI primer set with the Qiagen OneStep RT-PCR kit. Libraries were constructed in a second round of multiplex PCR, after which size selection and purification were performed. Sequencing of the libraries was done on an Illumina HiSeq2000 using paired-end 100 bp reads. The source study handled its data this way. SOAPnuke was used to process the raw data, with reads discarded if the reads contained adapters or uncalled bases, had a mean Phred below 15, or lacked an exact constant-primer or identifier match. COPE v1.2.5 was used to merge the high-quality paired reads, and each unique nucleotide sequence was defined as a clonotype. MiTCR v1.1 was used to align clonotypes to the IMGT TRBV, TRBD and TRBJ reference segments. The analysis was restricted to V-J combinations with a frequency above 0.0001, which together covered 99% to 99.2% of the repertoires. A TCS score was defined as the ratio of F50 (clonal expansion) to E x V (chaos), with BLOSUM62-based TCRdist applied between CDR3 peptides within each V-J. Welch's t-statistics and random forest reduced several hundred V-J features to roughly 13, which were used in a naive Bayes classifier (R e1071). The Morisita-Horn index was used to measure how similar the thyroid and blood repertoires were. The public reads were reanalyzed by TCRdb: fastp trimming at Q25, MiXCR alignment, in-frame beta chains only. A single entry per CDR3 protein holds the most common genes and DNA from its merged rows. The V and J calls come from TCRdb's annotation, not from the publication. For this sample there are hundreds of thousands of distinct CDR3 sequences; around 38% appear just once. Clones ranked in the top ten supply 8.9% of the sample.

This sample was taken from a study of T cells in Graves' hyperthyroidism and ophthalmopathy (dated by TCRdb to 2018 to 2020). Regarding the research as a whole: Peripheral blood was collected at initial diagnosis, before any treatment. A discovery cohort of about a hundred patients, roughly 45 with Graves' ophthalmopathy and 57 with stable Graves' hyperthyroidism, was used to find distinguishing TCR V-J signatures. An independent validation cohort of fewer than 20 hyperthyroidism patients and about 16 patients who later progressed to ophthalmopathy tested prospective prediction of ophthalmopathy. For training and testing, the 100 or so patients in the discovery cohort were randomly divided in a 7:3 ratio. The study also compared thyroid tissue and blood T-cell repertoires from 5 to 7 Graves' hyperthyroidism patients. Following sampling, methimazole starting at 30 mg daily was given to hyperthyroidism patients, and high-dose intravenous methylprednisolone was given to ophthalmopathy patients. TCR Vbeta CDR3 sequencing of roughly 140 peripheral blood samples (around 45 ophthalmopathy, roughly 74 hyperthyroidism and roughly 17 progressor patients) is reported in the paper. Paper-wide results and their limitations: Blood samples also contained most of the expanded thyroid clonotypes (frequency above 0.001), which suggests that blood repertoires may reflect thyroid immune responses. Sample size was not statistically predetermined, and investigators were not blinded to group allocation. In validation, progression to ophthalmopathy was predicted by the model with 65% to 71% sensitivity and just over 72% specificity, a median of about 6.4 months before onset. Ophthalmopathy was separated from stable hyperthyroidism by a 13 V-J signature model, with roughly 88% sensitivity and 81% to 82% specificity obtained in cross-validation and 80%/75% obtained in testing.

Stable Graves' hyperthyroidism was defined as the absence of progression to ophthalmopathy over 18 months of follow-up. Hyperthyroidism patients were newly diagnosed, had a disease duration of under 2 months, and were aged 18 to 65 years. Patients with uncontrolled infections, other autoimmune diseases, pregnancy or lactation were excluded. Clinical symptoms, serum thyroxine and TRAb, thyroid ultrasound, and orbital computed tomography formed the basis for the diagnoses. PBMCs were isolated from roughly 10 ml of fresh peripheral blood by Ficoll-Paque density gradient centrifugation. Trizol reagent was used to extract total RNA, and RNA quality was then checked on an Agilent 2100 Bioanalyzer. Measured from the cysteine to the phenylalanine, the CDR3 is 15 residues long. The DNA shown is the 45-base CDR3, in frame from base 1. The CDR1 and CDR2 encoded by the germline V gene (reference sequence) are DFQATT and SNEGSKA. Trimming at the junction amounts to 6 bases on V and 0 bases on J, and the germline ends lie 18 bases apart.

The rearrangement combines TRBV20-1 with TRBJ2-7; perhaps TRBD2 is the D gene, with 6 bases matching. The sequenced material came from blood. The receptor was isolated from a man aged 18 to 30 with Graves' hyperthyroidism. Here is the DNA: TGCAGTGCCGCCCTCCCGGCGGGGATCTCCTACGAGCAGTACTTC. It encodes CSAALPAGISYEQYF.